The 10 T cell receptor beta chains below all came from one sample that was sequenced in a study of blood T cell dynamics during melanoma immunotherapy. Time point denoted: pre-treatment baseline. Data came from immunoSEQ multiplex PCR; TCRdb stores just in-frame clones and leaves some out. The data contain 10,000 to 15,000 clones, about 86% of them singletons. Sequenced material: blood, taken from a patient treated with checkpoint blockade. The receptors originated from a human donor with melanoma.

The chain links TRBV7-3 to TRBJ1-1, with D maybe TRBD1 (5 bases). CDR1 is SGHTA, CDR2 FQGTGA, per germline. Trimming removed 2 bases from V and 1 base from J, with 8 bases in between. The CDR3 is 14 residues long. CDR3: CASSLQGRNTEAFF. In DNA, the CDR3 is TGTGCCAGCAGCTTACAGGGTCGGAACACTGAAGCTTTCTTT.

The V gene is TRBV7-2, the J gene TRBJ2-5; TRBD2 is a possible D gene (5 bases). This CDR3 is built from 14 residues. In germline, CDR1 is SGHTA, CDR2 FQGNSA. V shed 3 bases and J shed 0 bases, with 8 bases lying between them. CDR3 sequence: CASSLGGYQETQYF. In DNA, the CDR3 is TGTGCCAGCAGCTTGGGCGGGTACCAAGAGACCCAGTACTTC.

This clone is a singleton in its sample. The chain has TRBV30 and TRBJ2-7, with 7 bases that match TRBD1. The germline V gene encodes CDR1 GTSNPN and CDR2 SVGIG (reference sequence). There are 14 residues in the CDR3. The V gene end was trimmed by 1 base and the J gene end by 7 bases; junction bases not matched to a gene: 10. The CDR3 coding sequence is TGTGCCTGGAGTGCGGGGACAGTGGTTAAGGAGCAGTACTTC. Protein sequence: CAWSAGTVVKEQYF.

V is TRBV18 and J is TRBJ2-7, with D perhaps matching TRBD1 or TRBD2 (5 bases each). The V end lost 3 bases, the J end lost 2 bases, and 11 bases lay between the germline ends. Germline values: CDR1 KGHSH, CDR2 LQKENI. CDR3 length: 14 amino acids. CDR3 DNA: TGTGCCAGCTCACCGATAGGGGACGCCTACGAGCAGTACTTC. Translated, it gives CASSPIGDAYEQYF.

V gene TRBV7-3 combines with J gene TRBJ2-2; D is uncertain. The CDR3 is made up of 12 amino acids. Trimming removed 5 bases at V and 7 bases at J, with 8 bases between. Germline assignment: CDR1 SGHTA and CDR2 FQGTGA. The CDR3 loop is CASSPHLGELFF. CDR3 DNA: TGTGCCAGCAGCCCCCATCTCGGGGAGCTGTTTTTT.

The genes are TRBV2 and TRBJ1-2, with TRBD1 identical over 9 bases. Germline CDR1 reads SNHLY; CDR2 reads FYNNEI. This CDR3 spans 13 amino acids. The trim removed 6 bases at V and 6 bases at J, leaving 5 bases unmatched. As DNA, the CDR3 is TGTGCCAGCAGAAGGACAGGGGTGGATGGCTACACCTTC. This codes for CASRRTGVDGYTF.

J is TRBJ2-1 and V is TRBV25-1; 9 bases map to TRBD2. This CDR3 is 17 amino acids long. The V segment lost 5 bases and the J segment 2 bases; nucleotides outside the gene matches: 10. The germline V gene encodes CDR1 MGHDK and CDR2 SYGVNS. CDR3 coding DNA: TGTGCCAGCAGTCCCCGTACGGCGGGAGGGCCCTACAATGAGCAGTTCTTC. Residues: CASSPRTAGGPYNEQFF.

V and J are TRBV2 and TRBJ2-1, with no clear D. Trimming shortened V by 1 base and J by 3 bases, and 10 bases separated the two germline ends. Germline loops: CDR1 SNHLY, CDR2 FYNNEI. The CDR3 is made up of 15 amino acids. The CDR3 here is CASSEGLGGYNEQFF. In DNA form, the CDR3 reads TGTGCCAGCAGTGAAGGTCTAGGCGGCTACAATGAGCAGTTCTTC.

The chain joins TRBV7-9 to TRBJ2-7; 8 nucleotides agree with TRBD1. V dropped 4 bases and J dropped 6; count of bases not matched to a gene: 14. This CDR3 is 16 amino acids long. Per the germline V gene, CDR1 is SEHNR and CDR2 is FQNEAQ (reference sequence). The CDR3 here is CASSSPPDRALSEQYF. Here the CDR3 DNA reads TGTGCCAGCAGCTCACCCCCGGACAGGGCGTTGAGCGAGCAGTACTTC.

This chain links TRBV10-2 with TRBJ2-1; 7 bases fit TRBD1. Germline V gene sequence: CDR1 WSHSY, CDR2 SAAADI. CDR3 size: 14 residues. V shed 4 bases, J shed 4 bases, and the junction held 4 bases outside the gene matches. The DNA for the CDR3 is TGCGCCAGCAGTGGTGGGACAGTTTACAATGAGCAGTTCTTC. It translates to CASSGGTVYNEQFF.